This TCR beta chain emerged from a study of blood T cell repertoires in COVID-19. After removal of 7 bases from V and 1 base from J, the junction contained 10 bases not matched to a gene. The germline V gene encodes CDR1 MRHNA and CDR2 SNTAGT. The CDR3 loop spans 17 amino acids. Assay: immunoSEQ multiplex PCR; the TCRdb copy retains only in-frame clones and omits some. The table shows around 300,000 clones, with 85% to 90% occurring only once. The rearrangement links TRBV6-4 to TRBJ1-2, with 12 bases matching TRBD1. The material sequenced was peripheral blood. The origin of this receptor is a human donor in a cohort sampled during active COVID-19. CDR3 protein: CASNVGTGGLFNYGYTF. In nucleotides, the CDR3 is TGTGCCAGCAATGTGGGGACAGGGGGCTTATTTAACTATGGCTACACCTTC.